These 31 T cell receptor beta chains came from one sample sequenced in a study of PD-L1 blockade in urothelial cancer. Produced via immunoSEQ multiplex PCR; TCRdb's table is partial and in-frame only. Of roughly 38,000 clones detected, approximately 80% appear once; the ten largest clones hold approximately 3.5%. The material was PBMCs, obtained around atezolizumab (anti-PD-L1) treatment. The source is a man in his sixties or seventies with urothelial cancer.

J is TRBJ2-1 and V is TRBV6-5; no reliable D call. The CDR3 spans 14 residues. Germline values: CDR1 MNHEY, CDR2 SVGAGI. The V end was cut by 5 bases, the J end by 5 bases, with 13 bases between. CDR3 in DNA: TGTGCCAGCAGTACATATTCAGGAAACAATGAGCAGTTCTTC. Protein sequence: CASSTYSGNNEQFF.

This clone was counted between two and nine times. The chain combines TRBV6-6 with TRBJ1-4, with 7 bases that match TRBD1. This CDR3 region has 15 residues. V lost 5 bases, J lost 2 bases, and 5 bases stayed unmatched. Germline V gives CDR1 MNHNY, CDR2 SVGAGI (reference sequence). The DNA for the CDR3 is TGTGCCAGCAGTCCGAACAGGGGCACTAATGAAAAACTGTTTTTT. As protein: CASSPNRGTNEKLFF.

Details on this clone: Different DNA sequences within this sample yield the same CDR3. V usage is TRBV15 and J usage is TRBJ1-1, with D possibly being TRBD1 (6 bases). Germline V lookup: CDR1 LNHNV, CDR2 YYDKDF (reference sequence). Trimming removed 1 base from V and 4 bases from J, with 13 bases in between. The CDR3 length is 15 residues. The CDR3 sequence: CATSRVGGGGTEAFF. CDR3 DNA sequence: TGTGCCACCAGCAGAGTTGGGGGGGGCGGCACTGAAGCTTTCTTT.

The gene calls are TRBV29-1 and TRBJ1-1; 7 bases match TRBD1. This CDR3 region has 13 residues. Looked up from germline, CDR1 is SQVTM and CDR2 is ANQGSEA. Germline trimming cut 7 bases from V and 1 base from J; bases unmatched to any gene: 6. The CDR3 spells CSAKDRANTEAFF. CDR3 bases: TGCAGCGCAAAAGACAGGGCGAACACTGAAGCTTTCTTT.

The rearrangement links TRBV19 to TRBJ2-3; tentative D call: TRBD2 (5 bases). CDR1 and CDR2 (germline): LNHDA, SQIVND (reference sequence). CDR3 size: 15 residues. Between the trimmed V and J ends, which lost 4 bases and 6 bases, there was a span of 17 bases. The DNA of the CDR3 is TGTGCCAGTAGTACCAACCCCTCTAGCTCTGATACGCAGTATTTT. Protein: CASSTNPSSSDTQYF.

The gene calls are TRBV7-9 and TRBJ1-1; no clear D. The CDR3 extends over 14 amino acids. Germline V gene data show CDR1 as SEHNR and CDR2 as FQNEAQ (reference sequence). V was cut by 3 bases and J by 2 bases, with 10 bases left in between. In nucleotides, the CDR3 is TGTGCCAGCAGCTTTTTGGACTTCAACACTGAAGCTTTCTTT. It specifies CASSFLDFNTEAFF.

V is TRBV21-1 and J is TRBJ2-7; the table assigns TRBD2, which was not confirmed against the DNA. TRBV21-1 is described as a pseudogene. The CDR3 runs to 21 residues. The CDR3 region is CASSCHRDTRFSAGGPNEQYF. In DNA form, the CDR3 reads TGTGCCAGCAGCTGCCACCGGGACACAAGGTTCTCAGCGGGAGGGCCGAACGAGCAGTACTTC.

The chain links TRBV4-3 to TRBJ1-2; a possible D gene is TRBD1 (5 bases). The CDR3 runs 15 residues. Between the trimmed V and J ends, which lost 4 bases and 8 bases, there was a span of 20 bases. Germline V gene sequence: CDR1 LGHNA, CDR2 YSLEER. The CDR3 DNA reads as TGCGCCAGCAGCCCCACGGACGCGGACATCCGAGGCTACACCTTC. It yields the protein CASSPTDADIRGYTF.

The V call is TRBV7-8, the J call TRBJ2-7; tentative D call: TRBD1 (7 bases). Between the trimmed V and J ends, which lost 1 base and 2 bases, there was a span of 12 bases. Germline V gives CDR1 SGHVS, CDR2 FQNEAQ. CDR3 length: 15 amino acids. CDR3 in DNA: TGTGCCAGCAGCTTAGGGAGGGACAGAACCTACGAGCAGTACTTC. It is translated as CASSLGRDRTYEQYF.

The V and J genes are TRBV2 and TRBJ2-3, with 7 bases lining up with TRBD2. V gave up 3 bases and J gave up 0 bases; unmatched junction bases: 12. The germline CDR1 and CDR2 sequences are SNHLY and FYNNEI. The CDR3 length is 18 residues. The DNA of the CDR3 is TGTGCCAGCAGTGACCTCTTTTCCCGGACTAGTAGCACAGATACGCAGTATTTT. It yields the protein CASSDLFSRTSSTDTQYF.

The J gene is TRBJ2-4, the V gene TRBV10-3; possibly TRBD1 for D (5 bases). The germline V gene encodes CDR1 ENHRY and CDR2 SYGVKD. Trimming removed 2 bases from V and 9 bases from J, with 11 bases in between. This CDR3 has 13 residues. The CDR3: CAISEEGVGIQYF. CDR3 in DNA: TGTGCCATCAGTGAGGAAGGGGTAGGCATTCAGTACTTC.

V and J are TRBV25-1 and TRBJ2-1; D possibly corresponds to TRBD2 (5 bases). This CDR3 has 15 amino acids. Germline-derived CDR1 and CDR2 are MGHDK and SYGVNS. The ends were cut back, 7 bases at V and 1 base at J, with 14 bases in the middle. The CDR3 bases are TGTGCCAGCAAAGGAACCGGGGTTTCCTACAATGAGCAGTTCTTC. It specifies CASKGTGVSYNEQFF.

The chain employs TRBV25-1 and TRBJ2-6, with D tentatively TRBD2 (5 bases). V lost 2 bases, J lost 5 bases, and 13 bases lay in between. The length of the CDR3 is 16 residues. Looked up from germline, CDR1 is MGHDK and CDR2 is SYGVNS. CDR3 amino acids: CASSEIRPGRANVLTF. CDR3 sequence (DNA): TGTGCCAGCAGTGAAATTCGGCCCGGGAGGGCCAACGTCCTGACTTTC.

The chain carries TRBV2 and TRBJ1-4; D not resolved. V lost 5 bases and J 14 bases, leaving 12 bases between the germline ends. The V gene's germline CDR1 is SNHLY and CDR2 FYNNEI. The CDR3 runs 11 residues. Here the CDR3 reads CASSTTSNLFF. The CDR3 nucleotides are TGTGCCAGCAGTACGACTTCGAACCTGTTTTTT.

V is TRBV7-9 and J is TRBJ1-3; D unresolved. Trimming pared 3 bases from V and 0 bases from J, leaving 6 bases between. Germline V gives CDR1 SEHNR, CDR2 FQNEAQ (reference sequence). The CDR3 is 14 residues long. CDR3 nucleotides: TGTGCCAGCAGCTTGGAGGGCTCTGGAAACACCATATATTTT. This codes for CASSLEGSGNTIYF.

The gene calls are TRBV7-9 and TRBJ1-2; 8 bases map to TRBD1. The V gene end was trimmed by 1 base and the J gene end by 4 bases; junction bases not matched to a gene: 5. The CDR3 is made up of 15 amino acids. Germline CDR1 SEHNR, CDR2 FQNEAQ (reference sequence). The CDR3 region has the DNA TGTGCCAGCAGCTTAGGGACAGGGTCCGGCTATGGCTACACCTTC. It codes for CASSLGTGSGYGYTF.

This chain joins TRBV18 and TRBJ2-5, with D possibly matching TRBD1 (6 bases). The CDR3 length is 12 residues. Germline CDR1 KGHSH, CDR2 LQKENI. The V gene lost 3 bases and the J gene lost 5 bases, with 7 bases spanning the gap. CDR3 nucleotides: TGTGCCAGCTCACCTCAGGGGGAGACCCAGTACTTC. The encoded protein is CASSPQGETQYF.

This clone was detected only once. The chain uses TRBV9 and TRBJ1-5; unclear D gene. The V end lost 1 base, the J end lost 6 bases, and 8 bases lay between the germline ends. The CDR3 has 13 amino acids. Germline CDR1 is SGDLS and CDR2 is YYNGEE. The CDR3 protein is CASSVSPGQPQHF. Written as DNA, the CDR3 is TGTGCCAGCAGCGTAAGCCCCGGTCAGCCCCAGCATTTT.

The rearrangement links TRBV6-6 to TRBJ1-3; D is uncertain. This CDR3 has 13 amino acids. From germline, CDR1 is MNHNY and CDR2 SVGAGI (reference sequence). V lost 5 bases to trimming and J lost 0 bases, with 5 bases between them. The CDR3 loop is CASSLSSGNTIYF. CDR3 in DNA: TGTGCCAGCAGTCTAAGCTCTGGAAACACCATATATTTT.

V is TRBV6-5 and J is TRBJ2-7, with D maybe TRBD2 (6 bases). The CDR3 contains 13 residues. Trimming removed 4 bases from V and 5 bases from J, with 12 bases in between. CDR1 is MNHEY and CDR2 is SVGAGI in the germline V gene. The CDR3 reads CASSSYRENEQYF. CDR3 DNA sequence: TGTGCCAGCAGTTCTTACCGGGAGAACGAGCAGTACTTC.

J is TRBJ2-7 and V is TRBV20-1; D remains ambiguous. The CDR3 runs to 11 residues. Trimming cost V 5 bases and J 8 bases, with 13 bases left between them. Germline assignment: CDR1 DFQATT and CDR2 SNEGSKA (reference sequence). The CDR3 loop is CSAPTAYKQYF. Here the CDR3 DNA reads TGCAGTGCTCCTACAGCTTACAAGCAGTACTTC.

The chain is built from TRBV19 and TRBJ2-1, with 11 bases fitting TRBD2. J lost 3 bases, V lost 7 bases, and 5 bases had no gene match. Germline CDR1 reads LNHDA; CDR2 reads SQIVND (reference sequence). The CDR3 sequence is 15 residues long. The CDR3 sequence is CASTVAGGLYNEQFF. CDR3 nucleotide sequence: TGTGCCAGTACCGTAGCGGGAGGGCTCTACAATGAGCAGTTCTTC.

For the CDR3, the DNA is TGTGCCAGTAGTCTACTAGCGGGGGGGCTAACAGATACGCAGTATTTT. It codes for CASSLLAGGLTDTQYF. The genes are TRBV19 and TRBJ2-3; TRBD2 aligns across 13 bases. Germline values: CDR1 LNHDA, CDR2 SQIVND (reference sequence). The CDR3 is made up of 16 amino acids. Trimming removed 5 bases from V and 3 bases from J; junction bases left unmatched: 5.

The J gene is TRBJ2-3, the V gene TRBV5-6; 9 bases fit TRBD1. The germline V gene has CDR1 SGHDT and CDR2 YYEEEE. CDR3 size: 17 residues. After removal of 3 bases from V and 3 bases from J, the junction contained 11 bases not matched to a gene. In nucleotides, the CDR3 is TGTGCCAGCAGCTCGGGATGGGGGACAGGGAGGACAGATACGCAGTATTTT. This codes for CASSSGWGTGRTDTQYF.

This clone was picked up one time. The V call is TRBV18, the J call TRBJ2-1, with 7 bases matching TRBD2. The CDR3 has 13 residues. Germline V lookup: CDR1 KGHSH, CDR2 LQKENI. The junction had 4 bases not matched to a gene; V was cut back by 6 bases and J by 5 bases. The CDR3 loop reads CASSLGLNNEQFF. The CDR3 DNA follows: TGTGCCAGCTCGTTGGGACTAAACAATGAGCAGTTCTTC.

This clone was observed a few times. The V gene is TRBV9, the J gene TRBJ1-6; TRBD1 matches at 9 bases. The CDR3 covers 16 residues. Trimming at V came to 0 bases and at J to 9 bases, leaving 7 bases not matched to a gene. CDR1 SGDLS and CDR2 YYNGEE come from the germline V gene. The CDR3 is CASSVADRGKGSPLHF. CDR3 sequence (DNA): TGTGCCAGCAGCGTAGCGGACAGGGGAAAGGGTTCACCCCTCCACTTT.

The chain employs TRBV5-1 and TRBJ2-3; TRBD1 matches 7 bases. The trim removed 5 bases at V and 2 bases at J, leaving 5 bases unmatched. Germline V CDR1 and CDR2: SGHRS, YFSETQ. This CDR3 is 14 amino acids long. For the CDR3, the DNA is TGCGCCAGCAGACGGGACAGCTTCACAGATACGCAGTATTTT. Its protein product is CASRRDSFTDTQYF.

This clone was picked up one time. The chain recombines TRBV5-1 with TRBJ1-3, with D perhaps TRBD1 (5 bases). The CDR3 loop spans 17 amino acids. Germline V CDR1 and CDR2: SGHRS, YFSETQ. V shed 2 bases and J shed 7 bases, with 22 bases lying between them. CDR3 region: CASSLIPSRPEGNTIYF. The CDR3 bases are TGCGCCAGCAGCTTAATTCCTTCAAGGCCGGAGGGGAACACCATATATTTT.

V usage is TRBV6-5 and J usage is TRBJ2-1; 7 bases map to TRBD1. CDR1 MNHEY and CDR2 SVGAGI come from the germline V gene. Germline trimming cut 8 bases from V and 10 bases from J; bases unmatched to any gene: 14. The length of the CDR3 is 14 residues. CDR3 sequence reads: CASRGTGVPVEQFF. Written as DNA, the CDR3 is TGTGCCAGCCGCGGCACAGGGGTCCCGGTGGAGCAGTTCTTC.

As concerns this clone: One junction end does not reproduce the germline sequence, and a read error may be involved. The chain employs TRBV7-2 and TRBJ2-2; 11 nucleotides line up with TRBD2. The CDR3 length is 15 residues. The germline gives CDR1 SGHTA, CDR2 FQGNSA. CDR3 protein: CASTLAGGPTGELFF. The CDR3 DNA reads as TGTGCCAGCACCTTAGCGGGAGGGCCCACCGGGGAGCTGTTTTTT.

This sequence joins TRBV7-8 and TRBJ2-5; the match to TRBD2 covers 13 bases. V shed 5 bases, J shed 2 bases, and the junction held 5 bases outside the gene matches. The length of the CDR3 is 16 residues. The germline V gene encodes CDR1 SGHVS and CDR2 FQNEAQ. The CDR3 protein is CASSARTSGGQETQYF. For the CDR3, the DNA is TGTGCCAGCAGCGCGCGGACTAGCGGGGGACAAGAGACCCAGTACTTC.